This TCR beta chain was sequenced for a study of T cell responses to AZD1222 COVID-19 vaccine. General study findings and limits: A mostly white British donor set with more females was recruited, and clonal diversity was possibly underestimated. Only a handful of individuals given AZD1222 were seropositive at baseline.

TCRdb's table, derived via immunoSEQ multiplex PCR, lists solely in-frame clones and lacks some. The sample lists about 180,000 clones; more than 80% were seen once. As regards this clone: No antigen is known for it.

The CDR3 totals 16 residues. V lost 1 base to trimming and J lost 10 bases, with 18 bases between them. The chain carries TRBV5-7 and TRBJ1-6, with a tentative D call TRBD1 (5 bases). TRBV5-7 has ORF status, its function being uncertain. This sequence was found in an adult in good health. The starting material was peripheral blood, obtained on day 0 of AZD1222 vaccination. CDR3 sequence: CASSLYRGEGKSPLHF. Here the CDR3 DNA reads TGTGCCAGCAGCTTGTATCGGGGGGAGGGGAAATCACCCCTCCACTTT.